The rows below give T cell receptor beta chains drawn from one sample of a study of blood T cell repertoires in COVID-19. Clones were read by immunoSEQ multiplex PCR, and TCRdb kept only the in-frame ones, dropping some. Of more than 20,000 clones in the sample, almost 90% were seen once. The sequenced sample was peripheral blood. These receptor sequences come from a man aged 65 to 79 with acute or convalescent COVID-19. Both conserved end residues are part of each CDR3. The order of the fields is D gene, V gene, clone size, J gene, CDR3 protein, CDR3 DNA. D genes are given only for firm matches. Rows give clone size only sometimes, using once, few, many, or a class for an expanded clone.

TRBD2,TRBV6-1,-,TRBJ2-7,CASSEGSGQRGYEQYF,TGTGCCAGCAGTGAAGGGAGTGGCCAGCGGGGGTACGAGCAGTACTTC
-,TRBV9,-,TRBJ2-5,CASSGYQGGDQETQYF,TGTGCCAGCAGCGGATATCAAGGAGGGGACCAAGAGACCCAGTACTTC
-,TRBV6-1,-,TRBJ1-5,CASSEYYSNQPQHF,TGTGCCAGCAGTGAGTATTATAGCAATCAGCCCCAGCATTTT
TRBD1,TRBV24-1,few,TRBJ1-5,CATSDVTGSDQPQHF,TGTGCCACCAGTGACGTGACAGGGAGTGATCAGCCCCAGCATTTT
TRBD2,TRBV7-3,once,TRBJ2-3,CASSPRGRATDTQYF,TGTGCCAGCAGCCCGCGCGGGAGGGCGACAGATACGCAGTATTTT
-,TRBV19,-,TRBJ1-1,CASSPKRGGATEAFF,TGTGCCAGTAGTCCCAAACGGGGGGGGGCCACTGAAGCTTTCTTT
-,TRBV19,-,TRBJ1-1,CASSMGYTEAFF,TGTGCCAGTAGTATGGGCTACACTGAAGCTTTCTTT
-,TRBV21-1,-,TRBJ1-2,CASSDPKIQGTGYTF,TGTGCCAGCAGCGATCCAAAGATTCAGGGCACTGGCTACACCTTC
-,TRBV27,-,TRBJ1-3,CASSPTGSGNTIYF,TGTGCCAGCAGTCCTACAGGGAGTGGAAACACCATATATTTT
TRBD1,TRBV19,-,TRBJ2-1,CASGQGEGTIQHNEQFF,TGTGCCAGCGGACAGGGCGAAGGGACGATTCAGCACAATGAGCAGTTCTTC
TRBD1,TRBV30,-,TRBJ2-2,CARRGQTGELFF,TGTGCCCGCAGGGGGCAGACCGGGGAGCTGTTTTTT
-,TRBV5-1,-,TRBJ2-2,CASNPGTTITGELFF,TGCGCCAGCAACCCCGGGACAACTATCACCGGGGAGCTGTTTTTT
-,TRBV28,-,TRBJ1-5,CASKESGNQPQHF,TGTGCCAGCAAAGAGAGTGGCAATCAGCCCCAGCATTTT
-,TRBV15,once,TRBJ2-7,CATSRDQSGILSSYEQYF,TGTGCCACCAGCAGAGACCAATCAGGGATTTTAAGCTCCTACGAGCAGTACTTC
-,TRBV27,-,TRBJ1-4,CASIFRYEKLFF,TGTGCCAGCATTTTTAGATATGAAAAACTGTTTTTT
-,TRBV6-5,-,TRBJ1-1,CASSYGTGLNTEAFF,TGTGCCAGCAGTTACGGAACAGGCCTGAACACTGAAGCTTTCTTT
TRBD1,TRBV5-1,-,TRBJ1-6,CASSPGQGDSPLHF,TGCGCCAGCAGCCCGGGACAGGGGGATTCACCCCTCCACTTT
-,TRBV3-1/TRBV3-2,-,TRBJ2-2,CASSQELAGSGELFF,TGTGCCAGCAGCCAAGAGCTGGCCGGGTCCGGGGAGCTGTTTTTT
TRBD1,TRBV5-1,-,TRBJ2-7,CASSTQTGSSSYEQYF,TGCGCCAGCAGCACCCAGACAGGGTCAAGCTCCTACGAGCAGTACTTC
TRBD2,TRBV19,-,TRBJ2-1,CASSIGGLAGVMGNEQFF,TGTGCCAGTAGTATAGGCGGCCTAGCGGGAGTCATGGGCAATGAGCAGTTCTTC
-,TRBV5-1,once,TRBJ1-1,CASSLVGGNTEAFF,TGCGCCAGCAGCTTGGTGGGAGGGAACACTGAAGCTTTCTTT
TRBD1,TRBV27,-,TRBJ2-1,CASSFLPGGQYEQFF,TGTGCCAGCAGTTTTCTCCCAGGGGGCCAATATGAGCAGTTCTTC
-,TRBV7-2,-,TRBJ2-5,CASSLEGIETQYF,TGTGCCAGCAGCTTAGAGGGGATCGAGACCCAGTACTTC
-,TRBV4-3,-,TRBJ1-4,CASSQDNRRTNEKLFF,TGCGCCAGCAGCCAAGATAACAGAAGGACTAATGAAAAACTGTTTTTT
TRBD1,TRBV7-8,-,TRBJ2-5,CASSPGQEETQYF,TGTGCCAGCAGCCCGGGACAGGAAGAGACCCAGTACTTC
-,TRBV15,-,TRBJ1-2,CATTQGGYGYTF,TGTGCCACCACCCAGGGCGGCTATGGCTACACCTTC